This T cell receptor (beta chain) was retrieved from a study of control samples from healthy donors and cancer patients. This clone was seen a handful of times. The CDR3 totals 16 residues. CDR1 and CDR2 (germline): LNHDA, SQIVND (reference sequence). V lost 5 bases and J 0 bases, leaving 14 bases between the germline ends. Produced via immunoSEQ multiplex PCR; TCRdb's table is partial and in-frame only. The data show over 100,000 clones, with about nine tenths seen just once and less than 3.5% held by the top ten. The chain joins TRBV19 to TRBJ2-1, with D possibly being TRBD2 (5 bases). Source material: blood. The receptor was isolated from a man aged 35-49 years in good health. The CDR3 region has the DNA TGTGCCAGTAGTTTCGGACTGACAAGCTCCTACAATGAGCAGTTCTTC. Its translation is CASSFGLTSSYNEQFF.